One sample yielded the 6 T cell receptor beta chains listed below, sequenced in a study of blood T cell repertoires in COVID-19. TCRdb keeps only in-frame clones here, not all; method: immunoSEQ multiplex PCR. This sample yields about 210,000 clones, of which over 75% are seen a single time; about 5% belongs to the top ten. Sequencing was carried out using peripheral blood. These receptors all come from a woman aged 40 to 50 with acute or convalescent COVID-19.

The chain links TRBV19 to TRBJ1-1, with 8 bases lining up with TRBD1. Trimming took 4 bases from V and 5 from J; bases not matched to a gene: 9. The germline V gene encodes CDR1 LNHDA and CDR2 SQIVND (reference sequence). The CDR3 has 15 amino acids. CDR3 loop: CASSTKQGGGTEAFF. The CDR3 DNA reads as TGTGCCAGTAGTACGAAACAGGGGGGAGGGACTGAAGCTTTCTTT. Based on the CDR3 plus reference TRBV19 and TRBJ1-1, the full variable domain is DGGITQSPKYLFRKEGQNVTLSCEQNLNHDAMYWYRQDPGQGLRLIYYSQIVNDFQKGDIAEGYSVSREKKESFPLTVTSAQKNPTAFYLCASSTKQGGGTEAFFGQGTRLTVV.

CDR3 in DNA: TGTGCCAGCAGCTTGGCCGGGGGAAACTATGGCTACACCTTC. Protein product: CASSLAGGNYGYTF. The chain combines TRBV5-4 with TRBJ1-2, with a possible D match to TRBD1 (5 bases). The V end was cut by 0 bases, the J end by 2 bases, with 8 bases between. The length of the CDR3 is 14 residues. Per the germline V gene, CDR1 is SGHNT and CDR2 is YYREEE (reference sequence).

The chain combines TRBV30 with TRBJ1-3; 7 bases agree with TRBD1. CDR1 is GTSNPN, CDR2 SVGIG, per germline (reference sequence). The CDR3 extends over 14 amino acids. The trim removed 3 bases at V and 3 bases at J, leaving 5 bases unmatched. This CDR3 reads CAWSRDSVGNTIYF. The CDR3 region has the DNA TGTGCCTGGAGCCGGGACAGCGTTGGAAACACCATATATTTT.

This chain connects TRBV11-2 to TRBJ2-7; 7 positions agree with TRBD1. With 4 bases clipped from V and 2 bases from J, the junction kept 8 bases outside the gene matches. The CDR3 is made up of 15 amino acids. Germline CDR1 and CDR2: SGHAT and FQNNGV. CDR3 in amino acids: CASSSNLGGAYEQYV. DNA for the CDR3: TGTGCCAGCAGCTCTAACCTAGGGGGCGCCTACGAGCAGTACGTC.

This chain links TRBV15 with TRBJ1-1; D might be TRBD1 (6 bases). From germline, CDR1 is LNHNV and CDR2 YYDKDF (reference sequence). The V end was cut by 6 bases, the J end by 2 bases, with 22 bases between. The CDR3 runs to 17 residues. CDR3 nucleotides: TGTGCCACCAGAAAAACCACTACGGACAGATTCAACACTGAAGCTTTCTTT. Translation: CATRKTTTDRFNTEAFF.

This chain's CDR3 is CASSQDRQGPALFF. For the CDR3, the DNA is TGTGCCAGCAGCCAGGACCGACAGGGGCCGGCCCTGTTTTTT. The chain employs TRBV4-2 and TRBJ1-4, with 8 bases that match TRBD1. After removal of 3 bases from V and 14 bases from J, the junction contained 11 bases not matched to a gene. Germline CDR1 and CDR2: LGHNA and YNFKEQ. The CDR3 length is 14 residues.